Below, one T cell receptor beta chain is given with its context. The entry originates in a study of blood T cell repertoires in COVID-19. Individuals in the exposed group had encountered a COVID-19 case within 2 weeks preceding study entry. As originally analysed: Amplification from reference gene primers served as the basis for estimated nucleated cell counts. Sequencing used immunoSEQ multiplex PCR; TCRdb keeps in-frame clones, though not all of them. V and J calls and clone size come straight from that table; D and trimming were deduced from the DNA. The sample consists of approximately 220,000 clones, about four fifths of them appearing once. Trimming at V came to 5 bases and at J to 5 bases, leaving 8 bases not matched to a gene. The CDR3 is 14 residues long. CDR1 and CDR2 (germline): MGHDK, SYGVNS.

The sequenced material came from PBMCs or T cells enriched from blood (not recorded which). The receptor was isolated from a woman between 50 and 59 years old who had been exposed to COVID-19. The rearrangement joins TRBV25-1 to TRBJ2-5; 7 nucleotides agree with TRBD1. In DNA, the CDR3 is TGTGCCAGCAGTCTGACAGGGAGTCGGGAGACCCAGTACTTC. This sequence encodes CASSLTGSRETQYF.